The rows below give T cell receptor beta chains drawn from one sample of a study of blood T cell repertoires in COVID-19. Only in-frame clones appear in the TCRdb table, and some are missing; sequencing was by immunoSEQ multiplex PCR. The repertoire includes 80,000 to 95,000 clones, roughly 89% of them detected once, and about 3.2% sits in the top ten. Sequenced sample: peripheral blood. Every receptor here comes from a woman in her 70s with acute or convalescent COVID-19. Both conserved end residues are part of each CDR3.

v_call: TRBV6-5
j_call: TRBJ1-5
cdr3_aa: CASTPLEGNQPQHF

v_call: TRBV5-1
j_call: TRBJ2-1
cdr3_aa: CASTRTSGLNEQFF

v_call: TRBV19
j_call: TRBJ1-6
cdr3_aa: CASSASGTGSYNSPLHF

v_call: TRBV5-4
j_call: TRBJ2-1
cdr3_aa: CASSAGTAVYEQFF

v_call: TRBV11-3
j_call: TRBJ2-3
cdr3_aa: CASSSSGGRVTQYF

v_call: TRBV18
j_call: TRBJ2-5
cdr3_aa: CASSPRQGKGETQYF

v_call: TRBV5-8
j_call: TRBJ1-2
cdr3_aa: CASRNFRGNYGYTF

v_call: TRBV13
j_call: TRBJ2-3
cdr3_aa: CASSPAGRGITGDTQYF

v_call: TRBV10-3
j_call: TRBJ2-2
cdr3_aa: CAISASGGGTGELFF

v_call: TRBV6-5
j_call: TRBJ1-1
cdr3_aa: CASRRQNTEAFF